This TCR beta chain was recorded in a study of T cell changes during pregnancy in multiple sclerosis (dated by TCRdb to the late 2010s). For context, the study as a whole: In women with multiple sclerosis, the researchers looked at how the T cell repertoire shifted as pregnancy progressed.

CDR1 and CDR2 are read off the germline V gene as SNHLY and FYNNEI. Spanning cysteine to phenylalanine, the CDR3 consists of 15 amino acids. Only the CDR3 part of the read is kept: 45 bases, read in frame from the first base. V is trimmed back by 6 bases and J by 0 bases, and the junction contains 5 bases that no gene match accounts for. In regard to this clone: Which antigen it targets is not known. Qualities for individual bases were not recorded, and no much larger clone is one base off.

Library method: the immunoSEQ multiplex PCR assay. The source is immuneACCESS, and TCRdb retained only in-frame sequences with V and J called. Part of the clones is not carried over; for the studies checked, unresolved V genes explain less than half of this, and the remainder is unexplained. In all, the sample holds roughly 32,000 clones, and 85% to 95% of those were seen once. 0.41% of the sample belongs to the ten largest clones. The V and J genes are TRBV2 and TRBJ2-1; TRBD2 fits 7 bases in the junction. This TCR was sampled from a female donor with multiple sclerosis, enrolled in a pregnancy study. The material sequenced was CD4+ T cells from peripheral blood mononuclear cells, taken in the second trimester of pregnancy. CDR3 loop: CASSATSYSYNEQFF. The DNA is TGTGCCAGCAGCGCGACTAGCTACTCCTACAATGAGCAGTTCTTC.